The sequence of this T cell receptor (beta chain) was determined in a study of OX40 agonist ivuxolimab in advanced cancers. Looking at the study overall: Ivuxolimab was an agonistic, fully human IgG2 monoclonal antibody directed against OX40 (CD134), a costimulatory receptor. Intravenous ivuxolimab was administered to patients every 2 weeks at six dose levels: 0.01, 0.1, 0.3, 1.5, 3 and 10 mg/kg. Of the approximately 54 dose-escalation patients, hepatocellular carcinoma was present in 19, melanoma in some 15, renal cell carcinoma in 9 and head and neck cancer in 9. In the dose-escalation cohort, 82.7% of patients were male, and the mean age was around 60 years, with a range of 23 to 79. Patients were allowed to have had prior anti-PD-1, anti-PD-L1 or anti-CTLA-4 therapy, and approximately 40% of the dose-escalation patients had previously received checkpoint inhibitors. Three dose-escalation patients achieved partial responses, one with hepatocellular carcinoma and two with cutaneous melanoma. The purpose of peripheral TCRbeta sequencing was to test whether ivuxolimab changed TCR sequence diversity and led to clonal T-cell expansion. The paper reports the monotherapy dose-escalation portion (N of about 51 patients) of the phase I ivuxolimab trial. Results the study describes overall, beyond this receptor: On average, CD8+ T cells showed more expanded clones than CD4+ T cells after ivuxolimab. The antigen specificity of the clonally expanded peripheral T cells was not determined. At doses from 0.1 to 3.0 mg/kg, clonal expansion was seen in both CD4+ and CD8+ blood T cells between baseline and week 6. In the 0.1-3.0 mg/kg groups, partial responders were among the patients with the lowest normalized peripheral clonal expansion, particularly in CD8+ T cells. Low levels of normalized T-cell clonal expansion were also seen in some patients who did not respond.

Genomic DNA was extracted from sorted cells for sequencing of the TCRbeta CDR3 region. TCRbeta CDR3 regions were sequenced using the immunoSEQ Assay. TCRdb retrieved this table from immuneACCESS and kept in-frame rearrangements only. Not all clones are present; in checked studies, unresolved V genes account for under half, and no reason is known for the remainder. In this sample the table shows 35,000 to 40,000 clones, roughly 90% of which occur a single time. Roughly 9.8% of the sample is in the top ten clones. The trial excluded patients who had a history of autoimmune disease or were on systemic immunosuppression. Peripheral blood for TCR sequencing was collected from all dose cohorts at baseline, on cycle 4 day 1, and on cycle 7 day 1. The samples were drawn from a first-in-human, open-label, multicenter phase I dose-escalation trial of ivuxolimab. Adults with locally advanced or metastatic melanoma, renal cell carcinoma, hepatocellular carcinoma or head and neck squamous cell carcinoma were enrolled in the trial. Before TCR sequencing, CD4+ and CD8+ T cells were separately sorted from peripheral blood.

CDR1 and CDR2, per the germline V gene, are SGHTS and YDEGEE. V loses 9 bases, J loses 6 bases, and the germline ends lie 7 bases apart. Including both end residues, the CDR3 is 9 amino acids long. The DNA shown is the 27-base CDR3, in frame from base 1. About this clone itself: Its antigen remains unidentified. The CDR3 carries no conserved terminal phenylalanine or tryptophan, so it likely arises from a read error.

This specimen was CD4+ or CD8+ T cells sorted from blood, taken in a trial of the OX40 agonist ivuxolimab. The chain employs TRBV5-8 and TRBJ2-7, with no reliable assignment of the D segment. This TCR was sampled from an adult with an advanced solid tumor such as melanoma, head and neck, liver or kidney cancer. In nucleotides, the sequence is TGTGCCACCCCGGGCGAGCAGTACGCC. It translates to CATPGEQYA.